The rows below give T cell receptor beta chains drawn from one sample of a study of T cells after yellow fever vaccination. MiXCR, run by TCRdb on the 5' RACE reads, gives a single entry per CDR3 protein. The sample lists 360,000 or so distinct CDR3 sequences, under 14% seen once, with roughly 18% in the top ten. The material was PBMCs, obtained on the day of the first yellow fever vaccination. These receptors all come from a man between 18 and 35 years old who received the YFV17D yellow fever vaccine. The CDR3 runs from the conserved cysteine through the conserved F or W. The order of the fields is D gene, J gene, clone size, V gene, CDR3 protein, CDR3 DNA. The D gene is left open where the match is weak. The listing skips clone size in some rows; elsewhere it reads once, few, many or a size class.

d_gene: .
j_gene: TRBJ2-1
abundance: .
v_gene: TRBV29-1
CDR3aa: CSAGTYEQFF
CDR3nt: TGCAGCGCTGGGACCTACGAGCAGTTCTTC

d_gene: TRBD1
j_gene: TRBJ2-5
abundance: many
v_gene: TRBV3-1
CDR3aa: CASSSTQGAGETQYF
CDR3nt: TGTGCCAGCAGCTCGACACAGGGGGCAGGAGAGACCCAGTACTTC

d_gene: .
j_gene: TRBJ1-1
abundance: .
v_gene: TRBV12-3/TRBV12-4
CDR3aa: CASSWTFLNTEAFF
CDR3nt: TGTGCCAGCAGTTGGACTTTTTTGAACACTGAAGCTTTCTTT

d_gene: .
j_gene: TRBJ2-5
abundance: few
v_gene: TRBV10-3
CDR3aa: CAISESGSEETQYF
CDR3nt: TGTGCCATCAGTGAGTCCGGGTCAGAAGAGACCCAGTACTTC

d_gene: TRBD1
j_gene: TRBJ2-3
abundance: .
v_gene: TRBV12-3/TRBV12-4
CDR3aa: CASSIQRQGRDTQYF
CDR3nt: TGTGCCAGCAGTATTCAACGACAGGGACGGGATACGCAGTATTTT

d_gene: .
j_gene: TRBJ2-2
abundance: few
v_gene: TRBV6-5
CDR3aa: CASSSQSNTGELFF
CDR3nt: TGTGCCAGCAGTTCACAGAGCAACACCGGGGAGCTGTTTTTT

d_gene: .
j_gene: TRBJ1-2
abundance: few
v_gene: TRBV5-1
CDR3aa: CASRSTEKANYGYTF
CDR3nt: TGCGCCAGCCGATCGACTGAAAAAGCTAACTATGGCTACACCTTC

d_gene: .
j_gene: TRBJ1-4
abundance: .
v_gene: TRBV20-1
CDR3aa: CSARAGAEGYEKLFF
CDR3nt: TGCAGTGCTAGGGCAGGGGCGGAGGGTTATGAAAAACTGTTTTTT

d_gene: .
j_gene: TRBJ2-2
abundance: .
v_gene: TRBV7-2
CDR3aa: CASSLIDTQGAGELFF
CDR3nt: TGTGCCAGCAGCCTTATAGACACTCAGGGAGCCGGGGAGCTGTTTTTT

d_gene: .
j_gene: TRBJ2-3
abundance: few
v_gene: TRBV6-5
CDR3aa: CASSYTASAPDTQYF
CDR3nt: TGTGCCAGCAGTTATACGGCTAGCGCTCCAGATACGCAGTATTTT